This entry lists 20 T cell receptor beta chains sequenced from one sample in a study of breast tumors, draining lymph nodes, adjacent tissues. TCRdb called the multiplex PCR reads again in MiXCR, with one record for every CDR3 protein. The sample contains more than 100,000 distinct CDR3 sequences, about 20% of which appear only once. Axillary draining lymph nodes of breast cancer patients supplied the node samples. Sequencing was performed on axillary lymph node tissue. The receptors were sampled from a female donor with breast cancer. Some clones in this sample may be carry-over from other donors' samples.

This clonotype came up many times. J is TRBJ2-3 and V is TRBV29-1, with 12 positions matching TRBD2. The CDR3 is 16 residues long. CDR1 SQVTM and CDR2 ANQGSEA come from the germline V gene. Losses at the gene ends were 2 bases for V and 6 bases for J; bases not matched to a gene: 9. CDR3 sequence: CSVESLAGGLRDTQYF. The CDR3 coding sequence is TGCAGCGTTGAATCTCTAGCGGGAGGGCTCAGGGATACGCAGTATTTT.

This clonotype was found many times. The V gene is TRBV24-1, the J gene TRBJ2-3; no firm D call. This CDR3 region has 12 residues. Germline V gives CDR1 KGHDR, CDR2 SFDVKD. Trimming cost V 5 bases and J 6 bases, with 8 bases left between them. In DNA, the CDR3 is TGTGCCACCAGTGTAAGTCAGGATACGCAGTATTTT. Translating it yields CATSVSQDTQYF.

This clonotype has at least ten counts. The chain uses TRBV30 and TRBJ1-3; no definite D call. Per the germline V gene, CDR1 is GTSNPN and CDR2 is SVGIG (reference sequence). V lost 1 base, J lost 3 bases, and 7 bases lay in between. This CDR3 spans 13 amino acids. CDR3: CAWSALGGNTIYF. The CDR3 nucleotides read TGTGCCTGGAGTGCCTTGGGTGGAAACACCATATATTTT.

Of note for this clonotype: A much larger clone sits a single nucleotide away, making a read error possible. The gene calls are TRBV7-6 and TRBJ1-5; 7 bases map to TRBD1. After removal of 5 bases from V and 2 bases from J, the junction contained 9 bases not matched to a gene. In germline, CDR1 is SGHVS, CDR2 FNYEAQ. The CDR3 consists of 16 residues. Here the CDR3 reads CASSATRGRGNQPQHF. The DNA for the CDR3 is TGTGCCAGCAGCGCTACCAGGGGGAGGGGCAATCAGCCCCAGCATTTT.

Of note for this clonotype: Since a much larger clone is just one base distant, this may be a read error. V usage is TRBV18 and J usage is TRBJ2-7, with D hard to call. CDR3 length: 15 residues. Trimming shortened V by 2 bases and J by 5 bases, and 16 bases separated the two germline ends. Germline V gene sequence: CDR1 KGHSH, CDR2 LQKENI. The CDR3 is CASSPGSQRVNEQYF. CDR3 in DNA: TGTGCCAGCTCACCAGGGTCACAGCGTGTGAACGAGCAGTACTTC.

This clonotype was recorded at least ten times. J is TRBJ1-4 and V is TRBV7-6; D ambiguous. V lost 0 bases, J lost 2 bases, and 7 bases lay in between. The CDR3 has 15 residues. Germline CDR1 SGHVS, CDR2 FNYEAQ. The CDR3 sequence: CASSLAAGTNEKLFF. The CDR3 DNA is TGTGCCAGCAGCTTAGCGGCTGGGACTAATGAAAAACTGTTTTTT.

In this sample, this clonotype turned up many times. The V and J genes are TRBV7-2 and TRBJ2-7; no reliable D call. Germline assignment: CDR1 SGHTA and CDR2 FQGNSA. The CDR3 extends over 14 amino acids. V was clipped by 3 bases and J by 4 bases, with 13 bases between them. CDR3 nucleotides: TGTGCCAGCAGCTTTGGTGGCAGCCTTTACGAGCAGTACTTC. Amino acids: CASSFGGSLYEQYF.

This clonotype was seen many times. The genes are TRBV20-1 and TRBJ1-5; D is unclear. The CDR3 extends over 13 amino acids. Per the germline V gene, CDR1 is DFQATT and CDR2 is SNEGSKA (reference sequence). The V gene lost 1 base and the J gene lost 0 bases, with 4 bases spanning the gap. The CDR3 is CSARGNSNQPQHF. The CDR3 DNA is TGCAGTGCTAGAGGAAATAGCAATCAGCCCCAGCATTTT.

This clonotype is a singleton in its sample. The genes are TRBV28 and TRBJ1-4; 7 nucleotides agree with TRBD1. Germline trimming cut 6 bases from V and 8 bases from J; bases unmatched to any gene: 12. CDR1 MDHEN and CDR2 SYDVKM come from the germline V gene. CDR3 length: 15 amino acids. The CDR3 loop reads CASSRPRTGYEKLFF. For the CDR3, the DNA is TGTGCCAGCAGCCGTCCTCGGACAGGCTACGAAAAACTGTTTTTT.

This chain joins TRBV27 and TRBJ2-5, with D hard to call. V lost 2 bases to trimming and J lost 0 bases, with 4 bases between them. CDR3 size: 13 residues. Germline loops: CDR1 MNHEY, CDR2 SMNVEV (reference sequence). The CDR3 DNA sequence: TGTGCCAGCAGTTTAAAGGACCAAGAGACCCAGTACTTC. Protein product: CASSLKDQETQYF.

This clonotype was counted at least ten times. This chain connects TRBV2 to TRBJ2-7; 8 bases align to TRBD2. The CDR3 has 13 residues. Unmatched junction bases numbered 2, after V lost 7 bases and J lost 0 bases. Germline V CDR1 and CDR2: SNHLY, FYNNEI. The CDR3 DNA sequence: TGTGCCAGCACGGGGGGGGCCTCCTACGAGCAGTACTTC. Protein product: CASTGGASYEQYF.

The V gene is TRBV4-1, the J gene TRBJ2-3; D possibly corresponds to TRBD1 (5 bases). Germline V gives CDR1 MGHRA, CDR2 YSYEKL. V was cut by 4 bases and J by 2 bases, with 16 bases left in between. The CDR3 covers 16 residues. CDR3 nucleotides: TGCGCCAGCAGCCCCCGGACAAGGGGCATCACAGATACGCAGTATTTT. Amino acids: CASSPRTRGITDTQYF.

This clonotype turned up a few times. The rearrangement uses TRBV19 and TRBJ1-5; 9 nucleotides match TRBD1. The CDR3 has 17 residues. V shed 2 bases and J 5 bases; nucleotides not matched to a gene: 10. Per germline, CDR1 LNHDA and CDR2 SQIVND (reference sequence). CDR3: CASSILGGQGLDQPQHF. The CDR3 DNA follows: TGTGCCAGTAGTATATTGGGGGGACAGGGCCTCGATCAGCCCCAGCATTTT.

In regard to this clonotype: This sequence may be a read error, since a much larger clone differs from it by one base. The chain uses TRBV12-3 or TRBV12-4 and TRBJ2-1, with 11 bases that match TRBD2. The CDR3 covers 16 residues. CDR3 sequence reads: CASSPFGTSGFNEQSF. The CDR3 DNA reads as TGTGCCAGCAGTCCATTCGGGACTAGCGGTTTCAATGAGCAGTCCTTC.

This clonotype was observed many times. The chain employs TRBV25-1 and TRBJ2-3, with D unclear. V was cut by 5 bases and J by 2 bases, with 5 bases left in between. This CDR3 comprises 12 residues. The V gene's germline CDR1 is MGHDK and CDR2 SYGVNS. The CDR3 region has the DNA TGTGCCAGCAGTCCGTACACAGATACGCAGTATTTT. It encodes CASSPYTDTQYF.

This clonotype was detected many times. This chain links TRBV7-2 with TRBJ2-7; D might be TRBD1 (6 bases). Germline CDR1 and CDR2: SGHTA and FQGNSA. Deletions cut 2 bases from V and 5 bases from J, with 13 bases between. This CDR3 spans 14 amino acids. CDR3: CASSLPRGLNEQYF. CDR3 DNA: TGTGCCAGCAGCTTACCCAGGGGTTTGAACGAGCAGTACTTC.

With regard to this clonotype: One base away lies a much larger clone, so this may be a sequencing read error. The V call is TRBV7-3, the J call TRBJ2-3, with 8 positions matching TRBD1. Per germline, CDR1 SGHTA and CDR2 FQGTGA. Trimming cost V 5 bases and J 5 bases; bases outside gene matches: 6. The CDR3 covers 14 residues. CDR3 amino acids: CASSMDRAKDTQYF. The CDR3 nucleotides read TGTGCCAGCAGCATGGACAGGGCTAAAGATACGCAGTATTTT. Supplemented by reference TRBV7-3 and TRBJ2-3, the full variable domain reads GAGVSQTPSNKVTEKGKYVELRCDPISGHTALYWYRQSLGQGPEFLIYFQGTGAADDSGLPNDRFFAVRPEGSVSTLKIQRTERGDSAVYLCASSMDRAKDTQYFGPGTRLTVL.

This clonotype was observed many times. The chain carries TRBV6-6 and TRBJ2-7, with TRBD2 matching over 8 bases. The germline gives CDR1 MNHNY, CDR2 SVGAGI (reference sequence). Germline trimming cut 6 bases from V and 9 bases from J; bases unmatched to any gene: 7. The CDR3 runs 12 residues. In nucleotides, the CDR3 is TGTGCCAGCAGCCGCCCTCGGGGGGGGCAGTACTTC. Encoded protein: CASSRPRGGQYF.

This clonotype was counted many times. This sequence joins TRBV2 and TRBJ2-2; D is unresolved. CDR1 and CDR2 from the germline V gene are SNHLY and FYNNEI. The germline V and J ends were trimmed by 1 base and 6 bases, with 6 bases remaining between them. The CDR3 totals 13 residues. CDR3 sequence reads: CASSEGLSGELFF. For the CDR3, the DNA is TGTGCCAGCAGTGAAGGGTTATCCGGGGAGCTGTTTTTT. Full variable domain (rest looked up from reference TRBV2 and TRBJ2-2): EPEVTQTPSHQVTQMGQEVILRCVPISNHLYFYWYRQILGQKVEFLVSFYNNEISEKSEIFDDQFSVERPDGSNFTLKIRSTKLEDSAMYFCASSEGLSGELFFGEGSRLTVL.

On this clonotype itself: A much larger clone sits a single nucleotide away, making a read error possible. The chain combines TRBV5-6 with TRBJ2-7, with D possibly called TRBD1 or TRBD2 (5 bases each). Trimming left V 4 bases short and J 5 bases short, with 19 bases between. Germline V CDR1 and CDR2: SGHDT, YYEEEE. The CDR3 is made up of 15 amino acids. CDR3 loop: CASSLFRDVGHEQYF. The DNA of the CDR3 is TGTGCCAGCAGCCTCTTCCGGGACGTGGGCCACGAGCAGTACTTC.